Listed here are 31 T cell receptor beta chains from one sample, sequenced in a study of follicular helper T cells after annual influenza vaccination. The time point denotes: 2015-2016 season, pre-vaccination. The data were produced by immunoSEQ multiplex PCR, yet TCRdb's version contains in-frame clones alone and is incomplete. Of roughly 15,000 clones listed, roughly 74% are singletons. Material: CXCR5- memory CD4+ T cells sorted from blood, obtained on the day of influenza vaccination. These receptors all stem from an adult who received the influenza vaccine.

The chain recombines TRBV2 with TRBJ2-3; D assignment may be TRBD1 or TRBD2 (5 bases each). The CDR3 contains 15 residues. The V gene lost 3 bases and the J gene lost 0 bases, with 10 bases spanning the gap. CDR1 is SNHLY, CDR2 FYNNEI, per germline. CDR3 region: CASSERDLSTDTQYF. CDR3 in DNA: TGTGCCAGCAGTGAGAGGGACCTTAGCACAGATACGCAGTATTTT.

This sequence joins TRBV6-1 and TRBJ2-6; D may be TRBD1 (5 bases). Deletions cut 4 bases from V and 0 bases from J, with 19 bases between. The CDR3 sequence is 19 residues long. Germline values: CDR1 MNHNS, CDR2 SASEGT. CDR3: CASSGGFGVTYSGANVLTF. CDR3 bases: TGTGCCAGCAGTGGGGGCTTTGGGGTTACCTACTCTGGGGCCAACGTCCTGACTTTC.

This clone has only a few counts. The V call is TRBV2, the J call TRBJ1-1; D not resolved. In germline, CDR1 is SNHLY, CDR2 FYNNEI. The CDR3 length is 13 residues. The V end lost 6 bases, the J end lost 1 base, and 9 bases lay between the germline ends. In nucleotides, the CDR3 is TGTGCCAGCAGCCCGACGGGGAACACTGAAGCTTTCTTT. This encodes CASSPTGNTEAFF.

The V gene is TRBV5-1, the J gene TRBJ2-2, with D tentatively TRBD1 (6 bases). The germline gives CDR1 SGHRS, CDR2 YFSETQ. The length of the CDR3 is 14 residues. Trimming shortened V by 1 base and J by 3 bases, and 7 bases separated the two germline ends. CDR3 nucleotide sequence: TGCGCCAGCAGCTTGTCAGGGGACACCGGGGAGCTGTTTTTT. Translation gives CASSLSGDTGELFF. The complete variable domain, with remaining parts taken from reference TRBV5-1 and TRBJ2-2, reads KAGVTQTPRYLIKTRGQQVTLSCSPISGHRSVSWYQQTPGQGLQFLFEYFSETQRNKGNFPGRFSGRQFSNSRSEMNVSTLELGDSALYLCASSLSGDTGELFFGEGSRLTVL.

The genes are TRBV18 and TRBJ2-5, with TRBD2 identical over 11 bases. Unmatched junction bases numbered 9, after V lost 3 bases and J lost 3 bases. Germline CDR1 KGHSH, CDR2 LQKENI. CDR3 length: 17 residues. DNA for the CDR3: TGTGCCAGCTCACCTCAGATTCTAGCGGGGGGCGAAGAGACCCAGTACTTC. This sequence encodes CASSPQILAGGEETQYF. Looking up the rest from reference TRBV18 and TRBJ2-5 gives the full variable domain: NAGVMQNPRHLVRRRGQEARLRCSPMKGHSHVYWYRQLPEEGLKFMVYLQKENIIDESGMPKERFSAEFPKEGPSILRIQQVVRGDSAAYFCASSPQILAGGEETQYFGPGTRLLVL.

The J gene is TRBJ2-4, the V gene TRBV28, with 10 bases aligning to TRBD1. V shed 5 bases and J 8 bases; nucleotides not matched to a gene: 9. This CDR3 is built from 15 residues. The germline gives CDR1 MDHEN, CDR2 SYDVKM. In nucleotides, the CDR3 is TGTGCCAGCAGTCTCTCCTGGACAGGGGGGCACATTCAGTACTTC. As protein: CASSLSWTGGHIQYF.

This chain uses TRBV15 with TRBJ2-3; the match to TRBD2 covers 12 bases. The CDR3 runs 16 residues. Germline V gene data show CDR1 as LNHNV and CDR2 as YYDKDF (reference sequence). With 1 base clipped from V and 3 bases from J, the junction kept 2 bases outside the gene matches. The CDR3 DNA reads as TGTGCCACCAGCAGAGGGCTAGCGGGGGGGACAGATACGCAGTATTTT. It encodes CATSRGLAGGTDTQYF.

The chain combines TRBV19 with TRBJ1-5; 7 bases line up with TRBD1. V trimming: 6 bases; J trimming: 0 bases; junction bases outside the gene matches: 8. The CDR3 contains 16 residues. The V gene's germline CDR1 is LNHDA and CDR2 SQIVND (reference sequence). CDR3 amino acids: CASRPSQGYSNQPQHF. CDR3 DNA sequence: TGTGCCAGTAGACCATCACAGGGGTATAGCAATCAGCCCCAGCATTTT. Filled out from reference TRBV19 and TRBJ1-5, the complete variable domain reads DGGITQSPKYLFRKEGQNVTLSCEQNLNHDAMYWYRQDPGQGLRLIYYSQIVNDFQKGDIAEGYSVSREKKESFPLTVTSAQKNPTAFYLCASRPSQGYSNQPQHFGDGTRLSIL.

The chain links TRBV11-2 to TRBJ2-2; D uncertain. CDR3 length: 14 residues. V dropped 4 bases and J dropped 6 bases, with 12 bases sitting between them. CDR1 SGHAT and CDR2 FQNNGV come from the germline V gene. DNA for the CDR3: TGTGCCAGCAGCTCCATCCAAGGTCCCGGGGAGCTGTTTTTT. It encodes CASSSIQGPGELFF. Complete variable domain (other parts from reference TRBV11-2 and TRBJ2-2): EAGVAQSPRYKIIEKRQSVAFWCNPISGHATLYWYQQILGQGPKLLIQFQNNGVVDDSQLPKDRFSAERLKGVDSTLKIQPAKLEDSAVYLCASSSIQGPGELFFGEGSRLTVL.

The V and J genes are TRBV2 and TRBJ2-6; 7 positions agree with TRBD1. The V and J ends lost 11 bases and 2 bases, in that order; junction bases with no gene match: 3. Germline assignment: CDR1 SNHLY and CDR2 FYNNEI. The CDR3 loop spans 13 amino acids. CDR3 loop: CAGQGAGANVLTF. The CDR3 region has the DNA TGTGCCGGTCAGGGGGCTGGGGCCAACGTCCTGACTTTC.

The chain recombines TRBV11-3 with TRBJ2-6, with no clear D. This CDR3 spans 13 amino acids. Trimming pared 7 bases from V and 3 bases from J, leaving 7 bases between. Germline loops: CDR1 SGHNT, CDR2 YENEEA. In DNA form, the CDR3 reads TGTGCCAGCACCCCTTATGGGGCCAACGTCCTGACTTTC. This translates into CASTPYGANVLTF.

The chain carries TRBV5-6 and TRBJ2-3; 9 nucleotides line up with TRBD2. V dropped 2 bases and J dropped 1; count of bases not matched to a gene: 8. Germline V gene sequence: CDR1 SGHDT, CDR2 YYEEEE. CDR3 length: 17 amino acids. The CDR3 here is CASSFGSGGPGTDTQYF. The DNA of the CDR3 is TGTGCCAGCAGCTTTGGGAGCGGGGGGCCTGGCACAGATACGCAGTATTTT.

The table lists this clone with a count of one. The chain joins TRBV28 to TRBJ1-1, with D unclear. The CDR3 extends over 15 amino acids. V was cut by 2 bases and J by 2 bases, with 12 bases left in between. CDR1 MDHEN and CDR2 SYDVKM come from the germline V gene. The DNA of the CDR3 is TGTGCCAGCAGTTTACACAGCGGAGGTAACACTGAAGCTTTCTTT. Its protein is CASSLHSGGNTEAFF.

The CDR3: CAWSGRGARNEKLFF. For the CDR3, the DNA is TGTGCCTGGAGTGGGCGGGGCGCACGTAATGAAAAACTGTTTTTT. This rearrangement joins TRBV30 to TRBJ1-4; perhaps TRBD1 as D (5 bases). From germline, CDR1 is GTSNPN and CDR2 SVGIG (reference sequence). The V end lost 1 base, the J end lost 4 bases, and 13 bases lay between the germline ends. The CDR3 contains 15 residues.

The genes are TRBV7-2 and TRBJ2-3, with 10 positions matching TRBD2. V dropped 1 base and J dropped 4; count of bases not matched to a gene: 11. There are 18 residues in the CDR3. Germline V gene sequence: CDR1 SGHTA, CDR2 FQGNSA. The CDR3 sequence is CASSLGIGQAGGPDTQYF. As DNA, the CDR3 is TGTGCCAGCAGCTTAGGGATCGGGCAAGCGGGGGGGCCAGATACGCAGTATTTT.

V is TRBV19 and J is TRBJ1-5, with D unresolved. V was shortened by 2 bases and J by 4 bases, with 9 bases between the two germline ends. The germline gives CDR1 LNHDA, CDR2 SQIVND (reference sequence). The CDR3 length is 14 residues. In nucleotides, the CDR3 is TGTGCCAGTAGTATATTAGGAACGAATCAGCCCCAGCATTTT. Translated, it gives CASSILGTNQPQHF. Combining the CDR3 with reference TRBV19 and TRBJ1-5 gives the whole variable domain DGGITQSPKYLFRKEGQNVTLSCEQNLNHDAMYWYRQDPGQGLRLIYYSQIVNDFQKGDIAEGYSVSREKKESFPLTVTSAQKNPTAFYLCASSILGTNQPQHFGDGTRLSIL.

The sample holds one count of this clone. The genes are TRBV20-1 and TRBJ2-7; D uncertain. The germline gives CDR1 DFQATT, CDR2 SNEGSKA (reference sequence). The germline V and J ends were trimmed by 3 bases and 1 base, with 4 bases remaining between them. The CDR3 is made up of 11 amino acids. In DNA, the CDR3 is TGCAGTGCTAGCGGGTCCTACGAGCAGTACTTC. It encodes CSASGSYEQYF.

The CDR3 nucleotides read TGCGCCAGCAGCTTGAGTAGCGGGGGGGAGACCCAGTACTTC. Translating gives CASSLSSGGETQYF. V usage is TRBV5-1 and J usage is TRBJ2-5; 10 bases are shared with TRBD2. Trimming took 1 base from V and 5 from J; bases not matched to a gene: 2. This CDR3 has 14 residues. Per the germline V gene, CDR1 is SGHRS and CDR2 is YFSETQ.

The chain is built from TRBV5-4 and TRBJ1-4, with D perhaps TRBD1 (5 bases). CDR3 length: 14 amino acids. Per the germline V gene, CDR1 is SGHNT and CDR2 is YYREEE (reference sequence). V lost 4 bases to trimming and J lost 6 bases, with 13 bases between them. CDR3 sequence: CASSPRGGDEKLFF. CDR3 bases: TGTGCCAGCAGCCCTCGGGGCGGGGATGAAAAACTGTTTTTT.

V is TRBV27 and J is TRBJ1-2; the match to TRBD1 covers 7 bases. The CDR3 is 15 amino acids. Germline CDR1 MNHEY, CDR2 SMNVEV (reference sequence). Trimming at V came to 6 bases and at J to 7 bases, leaving 14 bases not matched to a gene. In nucleotides, the CDR3 is TGTGCCAGCAGCTTGAGGGCGACAGGGCTCAGTGGCTACACCTTC. Encoded protein: CASSLRATGLSGYTF.

The CDR3 reads CASSPKGWLTNEKLFF. Here the CDR3 DNA reads TGCGCCAGCAGCCCTAAAGGGTGGTTAACTAATGAAAAACTGTTTTTT. This sequence joins TRBV4-1 and TRBJ1-4; D is uncertain. Looked up from germline, CDR1 is MGHRA and CDR2 is YSYEKL. The length of the CDR3 is 16 residues. V dropped 4 bases and J dropped 1 base, with 13 bases sitting between them.

V gene TRBV7-9 combines with J gene TRBJ2-7; D ambiguous. V gave up 5 bases and J gave up 3 bases, with 5 bases separating them. Germline V CDR1 and CDR2: SEHNR, FQNEAQ (reference sequence). This CDR3 is built from 11 residues. The CDR3 loop reads CASSASYEQYF. The CDR3 DNA follows: TGTGCCAGCAGCGCAAGCTACGAGCAGTACTTC.

This clone has just a few counts. The V call is TRBV23-1, the J call TRBJ1-2; D remains unclear. TRBV23-1 belongs to the ORF category, with a function that is uncertain. This CDR3 has 14 residues. V lost 3 bases and J lost 0, with 8 bases in between. The CDR3, as DNA: TGCGCCAGCAGTCAGGCAGCAGCTAACTATGGCTACACCTTC. Protein product: CASSQAAANYGYTF.

The chain links TRBV30 to TRBJ2-3; maybe TRBD2 (5 bases). CDR3 length: 13 amino acids. The V and J ends lost 4 bases and 2 bases respectively, with 10 bases between them. CDR1 and CDR2 (germline): GTSNPN, SVGIG (reference sequence). For the CDR3, the DNA is TGTGCCTGGATATCGGGATTCACAGATACGCAGTATTTT. Translated, it gives CAWISGFTDTQYF.

V is TRBV2 and J is TRBJ2-1, with 9 bases aligning to TRBD1. The CDR3 has 15 amino acids. The germline gives CDR1 SNHLY, CDR2 FYNNEI. Trimming cost V 7 bases and J 8 bases; bases outside gene matches: 12. The CDR3 sequence is CASNLIGQGYDEQFF. For the CDR3, the DNA is TGTGCCAGCAACCTAATAGGACAGGGGTACGATGAGCAGTTCTTC.

This clone has more than one count but fewer than ten. This chain joins TRBV28 and TRBJ2-7, with TRBD2 identical over 7 bases. This CDR3 has 16 amino acids. Trimming removed 6 bases from V and 3 bases from J; junction bases left unmatched: 14. The germline V gene has CDR1 MDHEN and CDR2 SYDVKM. CDR3 coding DNA: TGTGCCAGCAGCTCACTTGGGACTAAAGGTGGCTACGAGCAGTACTTC. Translating it yields CASSSLGTKGGYEQYF.

The chain joins TRBV6-5 to TRBJ1-1; 7 bases agree with TRBD1. J lost 8 bases, V lost 6 bases, and 12 bases had no gene match. The germline gives CDR1 MNHEY, CDR2 SVGAGI. The CDR3 has 14 residues. DNA of the CDR3: TGTGCCAGCAGCAAAGAAAGCCGGGACAGCGAAGCTTTCTTT. Its protein is CASSKESRDSEAFF.

This clone was picked up one time. The chain combines TRBV7-2 with TRBJ2-2; D unclear. Germline assignment: CDR1 SGHTA and CDR2 FQGNSA. V shed 2 bases and J shed 4 bases, with 11 bases lying between them. The CDR3 spans 15 residues. The DNA for the CDR3 is TGTGCCAGCAGCTTAATCCCTCCCAGCACCGGGGAGCTGTTTTTT. It codes for CASSLIPPSTGELFF.

J is TRBJ2-7 and V is TRBV19; D is possibly TRBD1 (5 bases). The CDR3 is 10 amino acids. Looked up from germline, CDR1 is LNHDA and CDR2 is SQIVND (reference sequence). The CDR3 nucleotides read TGTGCCAGTAGTATCCCGACAGTCCCCGTC. It translates to CASSIPTVPV.

The gene calls are TRBV5-4 and TRBJ2-3; TRBD2 agrees at 8 bases. The trim removed 3 bases at V and 3 bases at J, leaving 3 bases unmatched. Germline values: CDR1 SGHNT, CDR2 YYREEE (reference sequence). This CDR3 is built from 14 residues. CDR3 protein: CASSSGLGTDTQYF. The CDR3 DNA sequence: TGTGCCAGCAGCTCGGGACTAGGGACAGATACGCAGTATTTT.

The CDR3 loop is CASSPGTGAYEQYF. CDR3 DNA: TGTGCCAGCAGCCCCGGGACAGGGGCCTACGAGCAGTACTTC. The V and J genes are TRBV7-9 and TRBJ2-7; TRBD1 matches at 10 bases. CDR3 length: 14 amino acids. Germline CDR1 and CDR2: SEHNR and FQNEAQ (reference sequence). The J segment lost 2 bases and the V segment lost 5 bases, leaving 3 bases of the junction unmatched.